Below, 11 T cell receptor beta chains from the same sample are listed, as sequenced in a study of blood T cells in healthy people across ages. It was with a sample-barcoded 5' primer and a J-beta primer mix that a second PCR of about 7 to 12 cycles was run. MiXCR was run by TCRdb on the 5' RACE reads, yielding one entry per CDR3 protein. Of some 890,000 distinct CDR3 sequences in the sample, approximately 32% were seen once. These same data were also listed under a study on T cells of mothers and their children.

Sequences were obtained from blood. These receptors came from a woman aged 40 to 50 in good health.

This clonotype showed up many times. CDR3 loop: CASSLDRGPQHF. CDR3 nucleotides: TGTGCCAGCAGCTTAGACAGGGGGCCCCAGCATTTT. The gene calls are TRBV7-9 and TRBJ1-5, with 7 bases lining up with TRBD1. Germline loops: CDR1 SEHNR, CDR2 FQNEAQ (reference sequence). Trimming at V came to 1 base and at J to 9 bases, leaving 0 bases not matched to a gene. The length of the CDR3 is 12 residues.

This clonotype was detected many times. The chain has TRBV15 and TRBJ2-5, with D unclear. This CDR3 has 15 amino acids. The germline CDR1 and CDR2 sequences are LNHNV and YYDKDF (reference sequence). The ends were cut back, 1 base at V and 3 bases at J, with 12 bases in the middle. The CDR3 loop is CATSRVSRTEETQYF. CDR3 in DNA: TGTGCCACCAGCAGAGTTTCCAGAACCGAAGAGACCCAGTACTTC.

This rearrangement joins TRBV20-1 to TRBJ2-7; D gene unclear. Germline CDR1 reads DFQATT; CDR2 reads SNEGSKA (reference sequence). The CDR3 is 13 residues long. The ends were cut back, 4 bases at V and 3 bases at J, with 13 bases in the middle. In nucleotides, the CDR3 is TGCAGTGCTAACCGGGCAGCGAGCTACGAGCAGTACTTC. It codes for CSANRAASYEQYF.

As to this clonotype: This may come from a read error, since a much larger clone is one base off. This chain joins TRBV4-1 and TRBJ2-7; D unresolved. Trimming stripped 0 bases from V and 7 bases from J, with 16 bases between. CDR3 length equals 15 residues. The germline V gene encodes CDR1 MGHRA and CDR2 YSYEKL. CDR3 sequence: CASSQDVTALNEQYF. In DNA, the CDR3 is TGCGCCAGCAGCCAAGATGTTACAGCCCTCAATGAGCAGTACTTC.

For this clonotype: Since a much larger clone is just one base distant, this may be a read error. The CDR3 region is CASSLWGLGKETQYF. The CDR3 nucleotides read TGTGCCAGCAGTTTATGGGGGTTGGGGAAAGAGACCCAGTACTTC. This chain links TRBV27 with TRBJ2-5; D possibly matches TRBD1 or TRBD2 (5 bases each). The CDR3 extends over 15 amino acids. Per germline, CDR1 MNHEY and CDR2 SMNVEV (reference sequence). V was shortened by 1 base and J by 3 bases, with 12 bases between the two germline ends.

The V and J genes are TRBV7-9 and TRBJ1-6; the match to TRBD1 covers 7 bases. J lost 9 bases, V lost 4 bases, and 6 bases had no gene match. Germline CDR1 reads SEHNR; CDR2 reads FQNEAQ (reference sequence). CDR3 length: 14 amino acids. The CDR3 DNA sequence: TGTGCCAGCAGCTCGCGACAGGGAAGTTCACCCCTCCACTTT. It is translated as CASSSRQGSSPLHF.

This clonotype came up many times. The chain employs TRBV28 and TRBJ2-5, with a weak D call TRBD1 (5 bases). CDR1 and CDR2 (germline): MDHEN, SYDVKM. The CDR3 consists of 15 residues. Trimming stripped 5 bases from V and 7 bases from J, with 20 bases between. Written as DNA, the CDR3 is TGTGCCAGCAGTCCCCCCGGAGACCTTGGGGCGACCCAGTACTTC. It specifies CASSPPGDLGATQYF. Full variable domain (remainder filled in from reference TRBV28 and TRBJ2-5): DVKVTQSSRYLVKRTGEKVFLECVQDMDHENMFWYRQDPGLGLRLIYFSYDVKMKEKGDIPEGYSVSREKKERFSLILESASTNQTSMYLCASSPPGDLGATQYFGPGTRLLVL.

This clonotype occurred a few times. This chain joins TRBV30 and TRBJ1-1, with D unclear. V was shortened by 0 bases and J by 10 bases, with 15 bases between the two germline ends. CDR3 size: 13 residues. The germline gives CDR1 GTSNPN, CDR2 SVGIG (reference sequence). The CDR3 sequence: CAWSVQNGVGAFF. The CDR3 DNA reads TGTGCCTGGAGTGTACAGAACGGGGTAGGAGCTTTCTTT.

This clonotype has at least ten counts. The V call is TRBV7-9, the J call TRBJ2-7, with D possibly matching TRBD2 (6 bases). The germline CDR1 and CDR2 sequences are SEHNR and FQNEAQ (reference sequence). V was shortened by 5 bases and J by 6 bases, with 14 bases between the two germline ends. This CDR3 has 13 amino acids. This CDR3 reads CASSMGGSGEQYF. The CDR3 DNA sequence: TGTGCCAGCAGCATGGGGGGAAGTGGCGAGCAGTACTTC.

V and J are TRBV25-1 and TRBJ1-6; D not resolved. Trimming left V 8 bases short and J 9 bases short, with 8 bases between. The CDR3 has 11 amino acids. Germline V gene sequence: CDR1 MGHDK, CDR2 SYGVNS. CDR3 residues: CASRAGSPLHF. CDR3 bases: TGTGCCAGCCGGGCTGGTTCACCCCTCCACTTT.

The V gene is TRBV20-1, the J gene TRBJ2-4, with D possibly TRBD1 on 5 matching bases. CDR3 length: 12 residues. Germline lookup yields CDR1 DFQATT and CDR2 SNEGSKA (reference sequence). The germline V and J ends were trimmed by 3 bases and 8 bases, with 11 bases remaining between them. CDR3 loop: CSASKGRDIQYF. The CDR3 nucleotides are TGCAGTGCTAGTAAGGGGCGCGACATTCAGTACTTC.